These T cell receptor beta chains were read from a single sample in a study of control samples from healthy donors and cancer patients. Data came from immunoSEQ multiplex PCR; TCRdb stores just in-frame clones and leaves some out. The repertoire includes 150,000 to 200,000 clones, around nine tenths of them detected once, and over 1.1% sits in the top ten. The material sequenced was blood. These receptors were taken from a man under 40 in good health. CDR3s include the opening cysteine and the closing phenylalanine or tryptophan. A D gene is named only where the DNA matches it firmly. Expanded clones get a size class; other rows say once, few or many, or leave the size out.

D	V	size	J	CDR3	DNA
-	TRBV19	-	TRBJ1-2	CASSIDATGTNYGYTF	TGTGCCAGTAGTATAGATGCTACAGGCACTAACTATGGCTACACCTTC
-	TRBV5-1	-	TRBJ1-2	CASSLGRLYGYTF	TGCGCCAGCAGCTTGGGCAGACTCTATGGCTACACCTTC
TRBD2	TRBV27	-	TRBJ2-2	CASSPTSGGAGGELFF	TGTGCCAGCAGCCCAACTAGCGGGGGGGCCGGCGGGGAGCTGTTTTTT
TRBD1	TRBV19	-	TRBJ1-1	CASSKRTGGLGEAFF	TGTGCCAGTAGTAAGCGGACAGGGGGACTGGGTGAAGCTTTCTTT
TRBD2	TRBV7-2	-	TRBJ2-4	CASSLWGGSQNIQYF	TGTGCCAGCAGCTTATGGGGCGGGAGCCAAAACATTCAGTACTTC
-	TRBV5-1	-	TRBJ2-7	CASRTGGKSYEQYF	TGCGCCAGCCGAACAGGAGGGAAGTCCTACGAGCAGTACTTC
-	TRBV4-2	-	TRBJ2-1	CASSQDARGRSSYNEQFF	TGTGCCAGCAGCCAAGATGCACGGGGACGCTCCTCCTACAATGAGCAGTTCTTC
-	TRBV6-2/TRBV6-3	-	TRBJ2-2	CASSYTARANTGELFF	TGTGCCAGCAGTTACACGGCCCGGGCGAACACCGGGGAGCTGTTTTTT
TRBD1	TRBV12-5	-	TRBJ1-2	CASGLVQTGGIYGYTF	TGTGCTAGTGGTTTGGTACAGACAGGGGGCATCTATGGCTACACCTTC
-	TRBV5-4	-	TRBJ2-7	CASSLESVGDEQYF	TGTGCCAGCAGCTTGGAGAGCGTTGGGGACGAGCAGTACTTC
-	TRBV24-1	once	TRBJ2-1	CATSDAAGYNEQFF	TGTGCCACCAGTGATGCGGCCGGCTACAATGAGCAGTTCTTC
-	TRBV3-1/TRBV3-2	-	TRBJ1-4	CASSQERGAENEKLFF	TGTGCCAGCAGCCAAGAGCGCGGGGCGGAGAATGAAAAACTGTTTTTT
-	TRBV20-1	-	TRBJ1-2	CSAGYGYTF	TGCAGTGCTGGATATGGCTACACCTTC
-	TRBV27	-	TRBJ2-7	CASSLGASYEQYF	TGTGCCAGCAGCCTGGGAGCCTCCTACGAGCAGTACTTC
-	TRBV5-1	-	TRBJ1-4	CASSWGGAGRKLFF	TGCGCCAGCAGCTGGGGAGGAGCGGGGCGAAAACTGTTTTTT
-	TRBV12-3/TRBV12-4	-	TRBJ2-7	CASSLSPGREQYF	TGTGCCAGCAGTTTGTCCCCAGGCCGAGAGCAGTACTTC
-	TRBV29-1	-	TRBJ1-3	CSVEDMANTIYF	TGCAGCGTTGAAGATATGGCCAACACCATATATTTT
-	TRBV10-1	-	TRBJ2-4	CASRLDRDSKYF	TGCGCCAGCAGGTTAGACCGGGACTCAAAGTACTTC
-	TRBV3-1/TRBV3-2	-	TRBJ1-1	CASSQWEVGARLLAFF	TGTGCCAGCAGCCAATGGGAAGTGGGGGCCCGCCTGTTAGCTTTCTTT
-	TRBV19	-	TRBJ2-2	CASSIEGWGSKTGELFF	TGTGCCAGTAGTATAGAAGGTTGGGGATCCAAAACCGGGGAGCTGTTTTTT
-	TRBV5-4	-	TRBJ2-2	CASSLATDTGELFF	TGTGCCAGCAGCTTGGCCACGGACACCGGGGAGCTGTTTTTT
-	TRBV5-4	-	TRBJ2-4	CASSLGPQGRIKNIQYF	TGTGCCAGCAGCTTGGGTCCCCAGGGTAGGATTAAAAACATTCAGTACTTC
-	TRBV28	-	TRBJ1-2	CASRLGGQGGVSGGYTF	TGTGCCAGCAGACTTGGTGGGCAGGGCGGTGTTTCTGGTGGCTACACCTTC
-	TRBV5-6	once	TRBJ1-5	CASSLRRNQPQHF	TGTGCCAGCAGCTTAAGACGGAATCAGCCCCAGCATTTT
TRBD1	TRBV4-1	-	TRBJ1-3	CASSPGQGGNTIYF	TGCGCCAGCAGCCCCGGACAGGGTGGAAACACCATATATTTT
-	TRBV5-6	few	TRBJ1-6	CASREDSSSYNSPLHF	TGTGCCAGCAGGGAGGACAGTAGCTCCTATAATTCACCCCTCCACTTT
-	TRBV6-5	-	TRBJ1-1	CASSLTQGWSTEAFF	TGTGCCAGCAGTTTAACACAGGGATGGAGCACTGAAGCTTTCTTT
TRBD1	TRBV12-5	once	TRBJ2-1	CASGTPLPGQVYNEQFF	TGTGCTAGTGGAACTCCCCTTCCGGGACAGGTCTACAATGAGCAGTTCTTC
-	TRBV12-5	once	TRBJ2-2	CASGLVETSNTGELFF	TGTGCTAGTGGTTTGGTCGAGACAAGTAACACCGGGGAGCTGTTTTTT
TRBD2	TRBV5-1	-	TRBJ2-1	CASSPSGLKYNEQFF	TGCGCCAGCAGCCCCTCGGGACTAAAATACAATGAGCAGTTCTTC
-	TRBV6-2/TRBV6-3	-	TRBJ2-5	CASSYGHSEETQYF	TGTGCCAGCAGTTACGGCCATAGCGAAGAGACCCAGTACTTC
-	TRBV5-4	-	TRBJ1-2	CASSLGGSGDYGYTF	TGTGCCAGCAGCTTGGGGGGGTCAGGGGACTATGGCTACACCTTC
-	TRBV7-9	-	TRBJ2-5	CASSLMETQYF	TGTGCCAGCAGCTTGATGGAGACCCAGTACTTC
TRBD1	TRBV5-6	-	TRBJ1-4	CASSRQGRDEKLFF	TGTGCCAGCAGCAGACAGGGAAGGGACGAAAAACTGTTTTTT
-	TRBV15	-	TRBJ1-5	CATSREGVLNQPQHF	TGTGCCACCAGCAGAGAAGGGGTCCTCAATCAGCCCCAGCATTTT
-	TRBV15	-	TRBJ2-7	CATSRDRPYEQYF	TGTGCCACCAGCAGAGATCGACCGTACGAGCAGTACTTC
-	TRBV30	-	TRBJ1-1	CAWSTSDGDTEAFF	TGTGCCTGGAGTACTTCGGACGGTGACACTGAAGCTTTCTTT
-	TRBV6-2/TRBV6-3	-	TRBJ2-1	CASSRGLPSYNEQFF	TGTGCCAGCAGCCGTGGACTACCATCCTACAATGAGCAGTTCTTC
-	TRBV3-1/TRBV3-2	-	TRBJ1-4	CASSQGEKLFF	TGTGCCAGCAGCCAAGGCGAAAAACTGTTTTTT
TRBD1	TRBV19	-	TRBJ1-1	CASSTGQGGNTEAFF	TGTGCCAGTAGCACCGGACAGGGGGGAAACACTGAAGCTTTCTTT
-	TRBV18	-	TRBJ1-2	CASSPIDGNYGYTF	TGTGCCAGCTCACCAATTGACGGGAATTATGGCTACACCTTC
TRBD1	TRBV10-3	-	TRBJ1-3	CAIRGSGTGSGNTIYF	TGTGCCATCAGGGGATCCGGGACAGGGTCTGGAAACACCATATATTTT
TRBD1	TRBV7-4	-	TRBJ2-3	CASSRGQVTDTQYF	TGTGCCAGCAGCCGTGGACAGGTCACAGATACGCAGTATTTT
-	TRBV21-1	-	TRBJ2-2	CASLPPGLAGTGELFF	TGTGCCAGCCTCCCTCCGGGACTAGCGGGAACCGGGGAGCTGTTTTTT
TRBD1	TRBV5-3	-	TRBJ1-2	CARSLASKDRALTYGYTF	TGTGCCAGAAGCTTGGCATCCAAGGACAGGGCCTTAACTTATGGCTACACCTTC
TRBD2	TRBV5-1	-	TRBJ2-1	CASSLVGGSYNEQFF	TGCGCCAGCAGCTTGGTGGGGGGGTCCTACAATGAGCAGTTCTTC
TRBD1	TRBV3-1/TRBV3-2	-	TRBJ2-1	CASSQLATGVNEQFF	TGTGCCAGCAGCCAGCTGGCGACAGGGGTCAATGAGCAGTTCTTC
TRBD1	TRBV19	-	TRBJ2-1	CASSTPGQGLNNEQFF	TGTGCCAGTAGTACGCCGGGACAGGGGTTAAACAATGAGCAGTTCTTC
-	TRBV14	-	TRBJ2-1	CASSQDASESSYNEQFF	TGTGCCAGCAGCCAAGATGCTAGCGAGAGCTCCTACAATGAGCAGTTCTTC
-	TRBV10-2	-	TRBJ2-3	CASSDLHTQYF	TGCGCCAGCAGTGATCTCCATACGCAGTATTTT
-	TRBV6-1	-	TRBJ1-2	CASSELFGIGYTF	TGTGCCAGCAGTGAATTGTTTGGGATCGGCTACACCTTC
TRBD2	TRBV6-1	-	TRBJ2-1	CASSDSSGGAREQFF	TGTGCCAGCAGTGATAGTAGCGGGGGGGCCCGGGAGCAGTTCTTC
TRBD1	TRBV27	-	TRBJ2-7	CASSLRTGEQYF	TGTGCCAGCAGCCTAAGGACAGGGGAGCAGTACTTC
-	TRBV4-3	-	TRBJ2-5	CASSPWRGQETQYF	TGCGCCAGCAGCCCATGGCGGGGCCAAGAGACCCAGTACTTC
TRBD1	TRBV12-5	-	TRBJ2-2	CASGLRQGGTGELFF	TGTGCTAGTGGTTTAAGACAGGGTGGCACCGGGGAGCTGTTTTTT
-	TRBV18	once	TRBJ2-5	CASSPSANQETQYF	TGTGCCAGCTCGCCTTCAGCTAACCAAGAGACCCAGTACTTC
TRBD1	TRBV29-1	-	TRBJ2-1	CSAGQRNEQFF	TGCAGCGCGGGACAGCGCAATGAGCAGTTCTTC